This T cell receptor (beta chain) was identified during a study of OX40 agonist ivuxolimab in advanced cancers. Study-level information: Ivuxolimab is an agonistic anti-OX40 (CD134) antibody, and patients were treated with it.

Cycle 7 day 1, cycle 4 day 1, and baseline were the timepoints at which blood was sampled. Study conclusions and caveats: Nonresponders included some who also had low normalized T-cell clonal expansion. Among T cells, CD8+ cells averaged more expanded clones than CD4+ cells.

Trimming removed 2 bases from V and 3 bases from J, with 8 bases in between. Germline CDR1 and CDR2: LGHNA and YSLEER. The length of the CDR3 is 15 residues. Method: immunoSEQ multiplex PCR; TCRdb's copy keeps in-frame clones and lacks some. The data contain roughly 80,000 clones, over 75% of them singletons. This clone came up once. What it binds is unknown. The material sequenced was CD4+ or CD8+ T cells sorted from blood, taken in a trial of the OX40 agonist ivuxolimab. The origin of this receptor is an adult with an advanced solid tumor such as melanoma, head and neck, liver or kidney cancer. The chain couples TRBV4-3 to TRBJ1-6; D uncertain. The CDR3 reads CASSQRTGYNSPLHF. The CDR3 nucleotides read TGCGCCAGCAGCCAACGGACTGGCTATAATTCACCCCTCCACTTT.